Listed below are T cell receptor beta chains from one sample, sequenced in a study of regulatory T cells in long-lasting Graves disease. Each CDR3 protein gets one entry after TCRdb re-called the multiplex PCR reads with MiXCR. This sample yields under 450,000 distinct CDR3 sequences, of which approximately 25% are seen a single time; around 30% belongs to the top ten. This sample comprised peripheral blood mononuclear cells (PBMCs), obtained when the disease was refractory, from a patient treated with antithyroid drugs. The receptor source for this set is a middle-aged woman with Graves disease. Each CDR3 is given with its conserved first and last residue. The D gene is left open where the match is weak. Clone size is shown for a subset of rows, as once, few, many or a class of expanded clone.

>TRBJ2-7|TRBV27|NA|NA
CAISPGRSNEQYF
TGTGCCATCTCGCCGGGGAGGTCGAACGAGCAGTACTTC
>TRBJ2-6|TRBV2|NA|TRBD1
CASSEDRAGANVLTF
TGTGCCAGCAGTGAGGACAGGGCTGGGGCCAACGTCCTGACTTTC
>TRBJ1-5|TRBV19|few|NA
CASSPSTGRYGQPQHF
TGTGCCAGTAGTCCGAGCACAGGGAGGTACGGACAGCCCCAGCATTTT
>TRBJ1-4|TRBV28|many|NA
CASSYRGATNEKLFF
TGTGCCAGCAGTTACAGAGGGGCAACTAATGAAAAACTGTTTTTT
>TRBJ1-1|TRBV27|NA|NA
CASSWTWNTEAFF
TGTGCCAGCAGTTGGACCTGGAACACTGAAGCTTTCTTT
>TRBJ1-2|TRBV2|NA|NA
CASSTRGTEGYTF
TGTGCCAGCAGCACAAGGGGGACGGAGGGCTACACCTTC
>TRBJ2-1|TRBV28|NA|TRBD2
CASNTPSGRLNEQFF
TGTGCCAGCAACACACCTAGCGGGAGGCTCAATGAGCAGTTCTTC
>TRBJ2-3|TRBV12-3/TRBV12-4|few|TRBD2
CASSPSGGDTQYF
TGTGCCAGCAGCCCTAGCGGGGGAGATACGCAGTATTTT
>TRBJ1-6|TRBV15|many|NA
CATSRDHRDHNSPLHF
TGTGCCACCAGCAGAGACCACCGGGACCACAATTCACCCCTCCACTTT
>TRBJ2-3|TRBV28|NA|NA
CASSEPRAEAGDTQYF
TGTGCCAGCAGCGAACCAAGGGCGGAAGCGGGAGATACGCAGTATTTT
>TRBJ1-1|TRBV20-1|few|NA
CSARDQGMPMNTEAFF
TGCAGTGCTAGAGATCAGGGTATGCCGATGAACACTGAAGCTTTCTTT
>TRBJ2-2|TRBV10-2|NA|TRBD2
CATWGGGDTGELFF
TGCGCCACTTGGGGCGGGGGGGACACCGGGGAGCTGTTTTTT
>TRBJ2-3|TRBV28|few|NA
CASSSLGDTQYF
TGTGCCAGCAGTTCTCTAGGAGATACGCAGTATTTT
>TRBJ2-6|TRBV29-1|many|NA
CSVSLSGANVLTF
TGCAGCGTTTCCCTATCTGGGGCCAACGTCCTGACTTTC
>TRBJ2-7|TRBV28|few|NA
CASVSGPYEQYF
TGTGCCAGCGTCAGCGGTCCCTACGAGCAGTACTTC
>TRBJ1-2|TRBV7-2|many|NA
CASSLNPGNGYTF
TGTGCCAGCAGCTTAAACCCTGGTAACGGCTACACCTTC
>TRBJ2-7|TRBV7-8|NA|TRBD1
CASSARQGGGYEQYF
TGTGCCAGCAGCGCCAGACAGGGGGGCGGCTACGAGCAGTACTTC
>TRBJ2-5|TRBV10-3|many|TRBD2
CAISRTGLGELGETQYF
TGTGCCATCAGCCGCACGGGACTAGGAGAGTTGGGCGAGACCCAGTACTTC
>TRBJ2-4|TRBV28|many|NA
CASSLLREAKNIQYF
TGTGCCAGCAGTTTACTTCGGGAGGCCAAAAACATTCAGTACTTC
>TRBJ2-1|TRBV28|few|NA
CASSFYKASSYNEQFF
TGTGCCAGCAGTTTTTATAAGGCGAGCTCCTACAATGAGCAGTTCTTC
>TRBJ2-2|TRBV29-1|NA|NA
CSAVGLANTGELFF
TGCAGCGCCGTAGGACTGGCGAACACCGGGGAGCTGTTTTTT
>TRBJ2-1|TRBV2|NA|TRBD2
CASSEVPATSGRVSSYNEQFF
TGTGCCAGCAGTGAAGTCCCCGCGACTAGCGGGAGGGTTAGCTCCTACAATGAGCAGTTCTTC
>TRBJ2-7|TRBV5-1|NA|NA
CASSQQGRAAYEQYF
TGTGCCAGCAGCCAACAGGGGAGGGCTGCCTACGAGCAGTACTTC
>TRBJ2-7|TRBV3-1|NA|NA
CASSQTRIEQYF
TGTGCCAGCAGCCAGACTAGGATCGAGCAGTACTTC
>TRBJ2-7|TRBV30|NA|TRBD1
CAWNPTRTGGYYEQYF
TGTGCCTGGAATCCAACCCGTACAGGGGGCTACTACGAGCAGTACTTC
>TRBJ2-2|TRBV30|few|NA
CAWSWQSNTGELFF
TGTGCCTGGAGTTGGCAGTCGAACACCGGGGAGCTGTTTTTT
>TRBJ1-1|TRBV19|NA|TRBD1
CASRVRQGMNTEAFF
TGTGCCAGTAGAGTCCGACAGGGGATGAACACTGAAGCTTTCTTT
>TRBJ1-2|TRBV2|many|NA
CASSVTPNGYTF
TGTGCCAGCAGTGTGACCCCAAATGGCTACACCTTC
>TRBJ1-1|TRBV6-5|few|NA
CASSYGPGALGTEAFF
TGTGCCAGCAGTTACGGTCCGGGGGCGCTGGGAACTGAAGCTTTCTTT
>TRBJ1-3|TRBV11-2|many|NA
CASSLLSSGNTIYF
TGTGCCAGCAGCTTATTGTCATCTGGAAACACCATATATTTT
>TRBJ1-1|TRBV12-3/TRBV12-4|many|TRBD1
CASSPQTGFHTEAFF
TGTGCCAGCAGTCCCCAGACAGGGTTTCACACTGAAGCTTTCTTT
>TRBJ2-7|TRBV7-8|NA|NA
CASSSSREQYF
TGTGCCAGCAGCTCTTCCCGCGAGCAGTACTTC
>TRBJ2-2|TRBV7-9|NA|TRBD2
CASSLASGTNTGELFF
TGTGCCAGCAGCTTAGCTAGCGGGACGAACACCGGGGAGCTGTTTTTT
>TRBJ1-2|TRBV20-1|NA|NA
CSARERGVNYGYTF
TGCAGTGCTAGAGAAAGGGGTGTTAACTATGGCTACACCTTC
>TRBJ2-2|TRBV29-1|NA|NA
CSGGDRTGELFF
TGCAGCGGGGGCGATCGAACCGGGGAGCTGTTTTTT
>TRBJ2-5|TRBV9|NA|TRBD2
CASSVATGASGTEETQYF
TGTGCCAGCAGCGTAGCTACGGGGGCTAGCGGGACCGAAGAGACCCAGTACTTC
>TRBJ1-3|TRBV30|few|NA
CAWSKGRISGNTIYF
TGTGCCTGGAGCAAAGGACGCATCTCTGGAAACACCATATATTTT
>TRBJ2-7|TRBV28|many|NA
CASRAISGEQYF
TGTGCCAGCAGAGCCATCTCGGGCGAGCAGTACTTC
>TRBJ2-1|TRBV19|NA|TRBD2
CASSFAGGHNEQFF
TGTGCCAGTAGTTTCGCGGGAGGGCACAATGAGCAGTTCTTC
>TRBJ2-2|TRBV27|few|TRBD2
CASSLSRATSGRVELFF
TGTGCCAGCAGTTTATCGCGGGCAACTAGCGGGAGGGTGGAGCTGTTTTTT
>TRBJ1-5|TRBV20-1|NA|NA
CSATGGTGQPQHF
TGCAGTGCTACCGGGGGTACGGGTCAGCCCCAGCATTTT
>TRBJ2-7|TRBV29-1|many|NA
CSVEKSYEQYF
TGCAGCGTTGAAAAGAGCTACGAGCAGTACTTC
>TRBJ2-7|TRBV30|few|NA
CAWSETVSYEQYF
TGTGCCTGGAGTGAGACAGTTTCCTACGAGCAGTACTTC
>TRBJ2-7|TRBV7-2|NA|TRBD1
CASSGRGRTGGYEQYF
TGTGCCAGCAGCGGTAGAGGGCGGACAGGGGGCTACGAGCAGTACTTC
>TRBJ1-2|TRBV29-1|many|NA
CSVEHRAGGYTF
TGCAGCGTTGAACACAGGGCGGGTGGCTACACCTTC
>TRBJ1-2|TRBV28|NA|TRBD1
CASTEDRSYGYTF
TGTGCCAGCACCGAGGACAGGAGCTATGGCTACACCTTC
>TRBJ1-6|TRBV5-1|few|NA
CASSLMWQPGSNSPLHF
TGCGCCAGCAGCTTGATGTGGCAGCCAGGGAGTAATTCACCCCTCCACTTT
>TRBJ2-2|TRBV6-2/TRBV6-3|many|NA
CASSDGAGNTGELFF
TGTGCCAGCAGTGATGGCGCGGGGAACACCGGGGAGCTGTTTTTT
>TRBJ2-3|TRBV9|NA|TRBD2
CASSGGLAGADTQYF
TGTGCCAGCAGCGGAGGGCTAGCGGGGGCAGATACGCAGTATTTT
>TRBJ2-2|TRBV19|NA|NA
CASSIVSYTGELFF
TGTGCCAGTAGTATAGTTTCGTACACCGGGGAGCTGTTTTTT
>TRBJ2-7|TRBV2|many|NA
CASLTGSYEQYF
TGTGCCAGCTTAACAGGGAGTTACGAGCAGTACTTC
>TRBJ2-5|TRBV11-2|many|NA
CASSLVVGWGETQYF
TGTGCCAGCAGCTTAGTTGTGGGATGGGGAGAGACCCAGTACTTC
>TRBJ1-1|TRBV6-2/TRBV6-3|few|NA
CASKKPETASAFF
TGTGCCAGCAAAAAGCCGGAAACCGCTTCGGCTTTCTTT
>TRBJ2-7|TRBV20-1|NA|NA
CSARVPLGVYEQYF
TGCAGTGCTAGAGTACCATTGGGGGTGTACGAGCAGTACTTC
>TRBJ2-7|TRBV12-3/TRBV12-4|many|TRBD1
CASSQDRGRYEQYF
TGTGCCAGCAGTCAAGACAGGGGTCGGTACGAGCAGTACTTC
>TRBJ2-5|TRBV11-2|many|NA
CASSYTLDYRETQYF
TGTGCCAGCAGCTATACCCTGGACTATCGGGAGACCCAGTACTTC